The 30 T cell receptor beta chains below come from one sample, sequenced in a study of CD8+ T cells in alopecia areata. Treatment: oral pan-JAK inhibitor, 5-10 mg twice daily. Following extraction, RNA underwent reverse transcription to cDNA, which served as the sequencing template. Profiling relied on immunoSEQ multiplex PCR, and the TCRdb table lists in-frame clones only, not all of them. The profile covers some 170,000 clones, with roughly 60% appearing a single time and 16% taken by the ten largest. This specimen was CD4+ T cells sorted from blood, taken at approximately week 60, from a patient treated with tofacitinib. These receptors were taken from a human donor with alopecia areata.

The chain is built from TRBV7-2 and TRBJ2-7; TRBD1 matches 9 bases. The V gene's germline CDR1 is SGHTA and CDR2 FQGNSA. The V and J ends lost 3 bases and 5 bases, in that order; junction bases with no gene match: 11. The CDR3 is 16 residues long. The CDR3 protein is CASSLVSGTGRDEQYF. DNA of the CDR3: TGTGCCAGCAGCTTGGTTTCAGGGACAGGGCGTGACGAGCAGTACTTC.

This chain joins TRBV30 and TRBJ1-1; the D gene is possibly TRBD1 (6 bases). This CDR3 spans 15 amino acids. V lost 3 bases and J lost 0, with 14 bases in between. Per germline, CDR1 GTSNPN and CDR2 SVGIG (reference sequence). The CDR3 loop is CAWSDPRGLNTEAFF. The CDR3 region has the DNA TGTGCCTGGAGCGATCCCAGGGGTTTGAACACTGAAGCTTTCTTT.

The CDR3 is CSVEGGGDEQYF. The CDR3 DNA reads TGCAGCGTTGAGGGAGGGGGGGACGAGCAGTACTTC. The rearrangement links TRBV29-1 to TRBJ2-7, with D possibly matching TRBD2 (7 bases). V dropped 3 bases and J dropped 5 bases, with 11 bases sitting between them. There are 12 residues in the CDR3. CDR1 and CDR2 from the germline V gene are SQVTM and ANQGSEA.

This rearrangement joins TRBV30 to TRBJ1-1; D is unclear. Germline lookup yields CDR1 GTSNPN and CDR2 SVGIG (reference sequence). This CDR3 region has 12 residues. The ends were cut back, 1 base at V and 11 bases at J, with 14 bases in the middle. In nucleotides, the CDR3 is TGTGCCTGGAGTGAGGGTGCCCTTAGGGCTTTCTTT. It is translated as CAWSEGALRAFF.

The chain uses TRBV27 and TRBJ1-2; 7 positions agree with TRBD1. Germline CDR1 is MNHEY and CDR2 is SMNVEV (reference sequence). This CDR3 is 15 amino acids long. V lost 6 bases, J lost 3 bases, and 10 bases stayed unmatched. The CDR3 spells CASSLTGAWDYGYTF. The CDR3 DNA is TGTGCCAGCAGCCTAACAGGGGCGTGGGACTATGGCTACACCTTC.

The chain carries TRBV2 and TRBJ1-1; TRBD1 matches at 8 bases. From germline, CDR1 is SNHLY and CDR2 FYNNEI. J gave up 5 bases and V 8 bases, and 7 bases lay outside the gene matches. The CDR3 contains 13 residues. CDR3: CASAQGGKTEAFF. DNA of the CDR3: TGTGCCAGCGCACAGGGGGGGAAGACTGAAGCTTTCTTT.

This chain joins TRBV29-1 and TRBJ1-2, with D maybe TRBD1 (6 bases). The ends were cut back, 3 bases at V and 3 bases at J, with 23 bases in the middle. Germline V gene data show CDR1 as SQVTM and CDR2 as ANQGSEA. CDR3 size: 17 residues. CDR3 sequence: CSVDDAGHPDFDYGYTF. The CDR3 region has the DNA TGCAGCGTTGATGACGCGGGACACCCTGATTTCGACTATGGCTACACCTTC.

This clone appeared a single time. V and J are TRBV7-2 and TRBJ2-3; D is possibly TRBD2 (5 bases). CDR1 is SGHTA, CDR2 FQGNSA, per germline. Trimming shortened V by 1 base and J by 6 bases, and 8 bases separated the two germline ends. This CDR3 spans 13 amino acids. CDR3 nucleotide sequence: TGTGCCAGCAGCTTAGGGACTGCGGATACGCAGTATTTT. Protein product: CASSLGTADTQYF.

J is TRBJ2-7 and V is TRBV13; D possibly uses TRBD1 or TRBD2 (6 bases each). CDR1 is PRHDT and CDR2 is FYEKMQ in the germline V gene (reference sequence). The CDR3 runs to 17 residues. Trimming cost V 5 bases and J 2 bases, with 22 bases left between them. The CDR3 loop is CASSRGRGGMPAYEQYF. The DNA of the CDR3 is TGTGCCAGCAGCCGGGGGCGTGGGGGGATGCCCGCCTACGAGCAGTACTTC.

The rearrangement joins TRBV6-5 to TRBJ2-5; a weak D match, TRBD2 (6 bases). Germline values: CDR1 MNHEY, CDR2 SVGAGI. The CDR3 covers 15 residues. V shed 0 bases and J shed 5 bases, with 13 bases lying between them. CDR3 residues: CASSYSRTRGETQYF. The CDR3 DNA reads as TGTGCCAGCAGTTACTCGAGGACCCGGGGGGAGACCCAGTACTTC.

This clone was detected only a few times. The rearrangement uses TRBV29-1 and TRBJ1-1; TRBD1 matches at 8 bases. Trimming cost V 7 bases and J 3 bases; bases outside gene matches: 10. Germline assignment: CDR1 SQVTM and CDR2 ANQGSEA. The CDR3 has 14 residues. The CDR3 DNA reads TGCAGCGCCCTCCGACAGGGGTATCACACTGAAGCTTTCTTT. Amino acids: CSALRQGYHTEAFF.

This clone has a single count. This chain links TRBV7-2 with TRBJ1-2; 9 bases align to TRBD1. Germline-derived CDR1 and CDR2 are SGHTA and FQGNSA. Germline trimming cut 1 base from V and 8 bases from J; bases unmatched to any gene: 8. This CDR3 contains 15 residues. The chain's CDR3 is CASSLDTGTGKGYTF. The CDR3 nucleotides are TGTGCCAGCAGCTTAGACACCGGGACAGGGAAGGGCTACACCTTC. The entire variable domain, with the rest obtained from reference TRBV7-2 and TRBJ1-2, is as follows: GAGVSQSPSNKVTEKGKDVELRCDPISGHTALYWYRQSLGQGLEFLIYFQGNSAPDKSGLPSDRFSAERTGGSVSTLTIQRTQQEDSAVYLCASSLDTGTGKGYTFGSGTRLTVV.

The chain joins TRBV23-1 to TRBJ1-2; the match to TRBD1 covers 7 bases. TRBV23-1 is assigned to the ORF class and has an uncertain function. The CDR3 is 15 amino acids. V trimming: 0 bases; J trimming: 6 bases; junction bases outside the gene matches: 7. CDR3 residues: CASSQSWDSCNGYTF. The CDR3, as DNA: TGCGCCAGCAGTCAATCATGGGACAGTTGTAATGGCTACACCTTC.

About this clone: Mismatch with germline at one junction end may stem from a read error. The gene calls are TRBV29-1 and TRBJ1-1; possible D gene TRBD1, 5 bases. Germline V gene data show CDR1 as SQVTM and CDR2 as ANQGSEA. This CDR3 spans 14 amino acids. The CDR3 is CSVVGQTLNTETFF. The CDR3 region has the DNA TGCAGCGTTGTAGGACAAACTTTGAACACTGAAACTTTCTTT.

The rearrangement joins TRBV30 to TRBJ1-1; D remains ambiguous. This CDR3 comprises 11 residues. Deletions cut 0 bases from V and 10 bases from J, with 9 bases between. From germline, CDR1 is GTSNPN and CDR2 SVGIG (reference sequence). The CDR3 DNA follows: TGTGCCTGGAGTGTACAGCGGGCAGCTTTCTTT. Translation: CAWSVQRAAFF.

The CDR3 bases are TGTGCCAGCAGCCTACCACAGGGACCCTACGAGCAGTACTTC. It is translated as CASSLPQGPYEQYF. The chain employs TRBV7-9 and TRBJ2-7, with D perhaps TRBD1 (6 bases). Germline V gene data show CDR1 as SEHNR and CDR2 as FQNEAQ (reference sequence). V gave up 5 bases and J gave up 2 bases, with 13 bases separating them. The CDR3 is made up of 14 amino acids.

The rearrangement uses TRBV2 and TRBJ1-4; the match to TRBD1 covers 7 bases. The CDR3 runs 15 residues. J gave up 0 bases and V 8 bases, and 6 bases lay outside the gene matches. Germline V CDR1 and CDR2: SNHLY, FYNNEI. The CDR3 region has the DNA TGTGCCAGCCTAGGGACAGTAACAACTAATGAAAAACTGTTTTTT. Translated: CASLGTVTTNEKLFF.

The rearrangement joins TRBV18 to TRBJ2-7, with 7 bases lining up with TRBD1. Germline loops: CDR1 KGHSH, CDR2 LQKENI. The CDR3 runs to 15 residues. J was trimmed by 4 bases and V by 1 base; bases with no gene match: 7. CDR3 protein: CASSPQRQGPYEQYF. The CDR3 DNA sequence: TGTGCCAGCTCACCACAACGACAGGGTCCGTACGAGCAGTACTTC.

The CDR3 sequence is CAWSETGGEQPQHF. CDR3 nucleotides: TGTGCCTGGAGTGAGACAGGGGGAGAACAGCCCCAGCATTTT. V usage is TRBV30 and J usage is TRBJ1-5; 9 bases fit TRBD1. The germline V gene encodes CDR1 GTSNPN and CDR2 SVGIG (reference sequence). V trimming: 1 base; J trimming: 7 bases; junction bases outside the gene matches: 5. CDR3 length equals 14 residues.

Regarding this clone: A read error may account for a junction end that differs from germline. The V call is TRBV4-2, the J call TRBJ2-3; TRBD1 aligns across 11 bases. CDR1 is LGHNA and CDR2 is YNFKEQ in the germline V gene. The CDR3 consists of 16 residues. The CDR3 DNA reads TGTGCCAGCAGCCAAGCCGGACAGGGGGCAAGTGGTACGCTGTATTTT. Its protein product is CASSQAGQGASGTLYF.

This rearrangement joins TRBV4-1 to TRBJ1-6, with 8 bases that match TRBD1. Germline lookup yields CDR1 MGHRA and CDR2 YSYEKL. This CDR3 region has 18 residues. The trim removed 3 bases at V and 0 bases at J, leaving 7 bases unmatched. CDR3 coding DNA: TGCGCCAGCAGCCAGGTTGACAGGGGTAGCTCCTATAATTCACCCCTCCACTTT. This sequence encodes CASSQVDRGSSYNSPLHF.

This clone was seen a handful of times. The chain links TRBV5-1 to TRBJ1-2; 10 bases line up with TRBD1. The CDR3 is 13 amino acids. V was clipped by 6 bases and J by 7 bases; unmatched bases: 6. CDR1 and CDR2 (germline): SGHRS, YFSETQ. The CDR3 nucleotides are TGCGCCAGCAACCCGACAGGGGGCTCTGGCTACACCTTC. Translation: CASNPTGGSGYTF.

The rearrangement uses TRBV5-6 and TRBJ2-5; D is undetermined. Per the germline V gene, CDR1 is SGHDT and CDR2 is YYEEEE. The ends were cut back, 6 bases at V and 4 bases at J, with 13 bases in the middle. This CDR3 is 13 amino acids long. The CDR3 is CASTLFVGETQYF. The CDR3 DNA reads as TGTGCCAGCACCCTATTCGTGGGAGAGACCCAGTACTTC.

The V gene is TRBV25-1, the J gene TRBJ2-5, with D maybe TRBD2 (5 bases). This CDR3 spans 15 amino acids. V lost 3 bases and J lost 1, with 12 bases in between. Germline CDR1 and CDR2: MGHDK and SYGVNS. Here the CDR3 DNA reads TGTGCCAGCAGTGATCGTAGGAGGATCCAAGAGACCCAGTACTTC. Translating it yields CASSDRRRIQETQYF.

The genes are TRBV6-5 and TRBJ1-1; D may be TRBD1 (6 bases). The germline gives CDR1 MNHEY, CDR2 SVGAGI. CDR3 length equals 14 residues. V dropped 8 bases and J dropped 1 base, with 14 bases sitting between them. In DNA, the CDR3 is TGTGCCAGCGGACGACAGGTTGGGAACACTGAAGCTTTCTTT. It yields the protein CASGRQVGNTEAFF.

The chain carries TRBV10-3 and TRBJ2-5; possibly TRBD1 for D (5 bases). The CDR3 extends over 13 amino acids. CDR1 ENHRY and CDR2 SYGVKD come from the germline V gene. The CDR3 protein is CATSRTNQETQYF. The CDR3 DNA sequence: TGTGCTACATCGAGGACAAACCAAGAGACCCAGTACTTC.

The CDR3 sequence is CASTGSWKTNGGELFF. The CDR3 nucleotides are TGTGCCAGCACCGGGTCGTGGAAAACAAACGGCGGGGAGCTGTTTTTT. V usage is TRBV7-9 and J usage is TRBJ2-2, with D unclear. The germline CDR1 and CDR2 sequences are SEHNR and FQNEAQ (reference sequence). Trimming took off 7 bases at V and 7 bases at J, with 22 bases between the two ends. The CDR3 is 16 residues long.

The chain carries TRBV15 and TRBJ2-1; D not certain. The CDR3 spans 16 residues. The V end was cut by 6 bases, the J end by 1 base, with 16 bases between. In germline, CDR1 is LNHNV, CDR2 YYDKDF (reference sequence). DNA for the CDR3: TGTGCCACCAGTAGCTTTGAAGGTAGATCCTACAATGAGCAGTTCTTC. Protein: CATSSFEGRSYNEQFF. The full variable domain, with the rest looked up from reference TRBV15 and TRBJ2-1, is DAMVIQNPRYQVTQFGKPVTLSCSQTLNHNVMYWYQQKSSQAPKLLFHYYDKDFNNEADTPDNFQSRRPNTSFCFLDIRSPGLGDTAMYLCATSSFEGRSYNEQFFGPGTRLTVL.

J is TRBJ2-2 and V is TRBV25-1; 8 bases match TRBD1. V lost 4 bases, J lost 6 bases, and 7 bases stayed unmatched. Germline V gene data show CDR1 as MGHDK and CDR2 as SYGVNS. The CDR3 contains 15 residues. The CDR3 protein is CASSGGQGLSGELFF. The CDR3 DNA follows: TGTGCCAGCAGTGGCGGACAGGGATTGTCCGGGGAGCTGTTTTTT.

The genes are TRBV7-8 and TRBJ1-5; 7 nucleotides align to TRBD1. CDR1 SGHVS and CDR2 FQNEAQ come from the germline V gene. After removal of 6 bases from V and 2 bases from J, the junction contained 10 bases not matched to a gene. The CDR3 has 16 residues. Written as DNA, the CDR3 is TGTGCCAGCAGTTTTAAGACAGGGTTTGGCAATCAGCCCCAGCATTTT. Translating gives CASSFKTGFGNQPQHF.